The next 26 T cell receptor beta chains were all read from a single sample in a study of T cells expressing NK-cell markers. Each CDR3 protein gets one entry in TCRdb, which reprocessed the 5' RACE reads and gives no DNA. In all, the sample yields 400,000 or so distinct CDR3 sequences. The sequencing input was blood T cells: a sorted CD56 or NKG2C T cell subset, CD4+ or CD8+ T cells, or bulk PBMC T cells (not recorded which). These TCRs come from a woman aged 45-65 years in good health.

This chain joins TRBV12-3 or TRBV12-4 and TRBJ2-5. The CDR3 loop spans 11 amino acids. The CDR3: CASAGSETQYF.

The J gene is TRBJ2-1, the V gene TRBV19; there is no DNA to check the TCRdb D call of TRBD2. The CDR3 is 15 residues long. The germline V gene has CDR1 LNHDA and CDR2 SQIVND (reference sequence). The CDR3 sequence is CASMGAGDIGNEQFF. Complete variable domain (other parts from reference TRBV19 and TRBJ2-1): DGGITQSPKYLFRKEGQNVTLSCEQNLNHDAMYWYRQDPGQGLRLIYYSQIVNDFQKGDIAEGYSVSREKKESFPLTVTSAQKNPTAFYLCASMGAGDIGNEQFFGPGTRLTVL.

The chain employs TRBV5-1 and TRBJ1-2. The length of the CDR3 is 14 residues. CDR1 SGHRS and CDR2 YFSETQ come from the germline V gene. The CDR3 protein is CASSLDRNNYGYTF.

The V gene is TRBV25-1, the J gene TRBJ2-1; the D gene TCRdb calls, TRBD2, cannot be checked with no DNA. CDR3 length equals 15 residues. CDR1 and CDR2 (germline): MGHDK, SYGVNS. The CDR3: CASSEGGIGYNEQFF.

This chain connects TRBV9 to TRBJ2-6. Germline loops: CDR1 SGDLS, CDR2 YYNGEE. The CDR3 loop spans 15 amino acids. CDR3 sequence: CASSSQVNRANVLTF.

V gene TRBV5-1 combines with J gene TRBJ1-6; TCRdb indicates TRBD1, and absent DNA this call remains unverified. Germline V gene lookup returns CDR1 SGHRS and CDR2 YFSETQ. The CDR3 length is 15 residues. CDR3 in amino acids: CASSPPTGPVSPLHF.

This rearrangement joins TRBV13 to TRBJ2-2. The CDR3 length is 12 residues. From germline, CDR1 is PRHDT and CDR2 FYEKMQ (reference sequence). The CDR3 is CASFLGTGELFF.

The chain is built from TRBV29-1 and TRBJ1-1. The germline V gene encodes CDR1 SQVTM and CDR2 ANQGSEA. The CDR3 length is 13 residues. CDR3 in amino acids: CSVEDQVLTEAFF.

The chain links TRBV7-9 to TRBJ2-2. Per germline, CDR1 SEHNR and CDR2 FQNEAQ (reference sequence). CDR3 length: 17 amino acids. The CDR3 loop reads CASSLVGFLDDTGELFF.

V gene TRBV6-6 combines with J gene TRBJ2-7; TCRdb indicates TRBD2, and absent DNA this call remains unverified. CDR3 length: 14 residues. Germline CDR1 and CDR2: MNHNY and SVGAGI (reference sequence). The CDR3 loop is CASSYRDGSYEQYF.

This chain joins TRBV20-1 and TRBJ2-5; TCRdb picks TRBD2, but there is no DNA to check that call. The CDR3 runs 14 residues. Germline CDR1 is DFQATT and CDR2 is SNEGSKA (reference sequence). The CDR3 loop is CSASYEARQETQYF.

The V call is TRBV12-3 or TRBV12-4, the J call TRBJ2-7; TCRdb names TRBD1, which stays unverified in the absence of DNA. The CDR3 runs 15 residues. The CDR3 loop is CASSTEPAGGYEQYF.

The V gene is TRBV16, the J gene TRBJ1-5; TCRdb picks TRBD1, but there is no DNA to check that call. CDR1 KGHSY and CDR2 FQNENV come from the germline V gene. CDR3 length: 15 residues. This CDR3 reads CASSPIATGNQPQHF.

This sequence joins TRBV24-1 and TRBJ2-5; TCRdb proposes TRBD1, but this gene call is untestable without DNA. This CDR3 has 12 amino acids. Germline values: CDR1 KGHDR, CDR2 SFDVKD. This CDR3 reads CATMGDAETQYF.

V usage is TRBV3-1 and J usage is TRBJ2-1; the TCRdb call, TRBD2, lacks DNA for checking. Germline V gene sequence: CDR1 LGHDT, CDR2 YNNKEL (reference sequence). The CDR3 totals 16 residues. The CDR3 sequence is CASSFGLADRYNEQFF.

CDR3: CASSTYQARGELFF. The chain uses TRBV2 and TRBJ2-2. The CDR3 length is 14 residues. CDR1 is SNHLY, CDR2 FYNNEI, per germline.

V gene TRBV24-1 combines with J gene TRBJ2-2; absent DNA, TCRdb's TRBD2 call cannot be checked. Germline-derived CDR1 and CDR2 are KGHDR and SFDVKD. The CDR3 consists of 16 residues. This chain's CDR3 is CATPGEREPNTGELFF.

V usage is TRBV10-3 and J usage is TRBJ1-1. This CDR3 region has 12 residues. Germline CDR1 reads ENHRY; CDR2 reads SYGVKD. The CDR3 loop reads CAIRLGNTEAFF.

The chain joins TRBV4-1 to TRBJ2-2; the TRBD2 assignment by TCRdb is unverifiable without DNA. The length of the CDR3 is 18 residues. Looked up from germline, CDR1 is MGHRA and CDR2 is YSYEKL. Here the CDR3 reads CASSQDQASVMHTGELFF.

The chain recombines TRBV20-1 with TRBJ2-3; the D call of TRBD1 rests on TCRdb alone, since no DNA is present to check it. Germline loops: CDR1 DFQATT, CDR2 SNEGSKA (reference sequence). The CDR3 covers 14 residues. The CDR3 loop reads CSAHGAVGTDTQYF.

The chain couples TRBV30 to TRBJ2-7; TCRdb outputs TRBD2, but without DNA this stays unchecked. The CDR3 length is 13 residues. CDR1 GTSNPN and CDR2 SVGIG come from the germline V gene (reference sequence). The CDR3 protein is CAWSEGLAAEQYF. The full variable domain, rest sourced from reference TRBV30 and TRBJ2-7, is SQTIHQWPATLVQPVGSPLSLECTVEGTSNPNLYWYRQAAGRGLQLLFYSVGIGQISSEVPQNLSASRPQDRQFILSSKKLLLSDSGFYLCAWSEGLAAEQYFGPGTRLTVT.

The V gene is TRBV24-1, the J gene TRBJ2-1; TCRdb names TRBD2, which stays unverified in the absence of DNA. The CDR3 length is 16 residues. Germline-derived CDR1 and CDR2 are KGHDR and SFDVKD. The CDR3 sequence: CATSAGPGLAGFEQFF.

The CDR3 reads CASSFEPSGTYEQYF. This chain links TRBV12-3 or TRBV12-4 with TRBJ2-7; the D gene TCRdb calls, TRBD2, cannot be checked with no DNA. This CDR3 spans 15 amino acids.

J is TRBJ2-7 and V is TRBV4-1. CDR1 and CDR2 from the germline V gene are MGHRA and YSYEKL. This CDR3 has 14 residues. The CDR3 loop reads CASSQDGRPYEQYF.

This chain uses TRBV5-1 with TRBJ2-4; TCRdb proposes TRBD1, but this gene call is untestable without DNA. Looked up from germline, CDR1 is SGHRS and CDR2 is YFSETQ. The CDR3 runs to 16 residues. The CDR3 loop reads CASSLAMGEGKNIQYF. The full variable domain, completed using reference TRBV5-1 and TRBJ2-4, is KAGVTQTPRYLIKTRGQQVTLSCSPISGHRSVSWYQQTPGQGLQFLFEYFSETQRNKGNFPGRFSGRQFSNSRSEMNVSTLELGDSALYLCASSLAMGEGKNIQYFGAGTRLSVL.

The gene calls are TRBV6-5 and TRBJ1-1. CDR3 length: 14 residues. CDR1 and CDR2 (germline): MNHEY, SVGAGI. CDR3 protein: CASSLEFMNTEAFF.